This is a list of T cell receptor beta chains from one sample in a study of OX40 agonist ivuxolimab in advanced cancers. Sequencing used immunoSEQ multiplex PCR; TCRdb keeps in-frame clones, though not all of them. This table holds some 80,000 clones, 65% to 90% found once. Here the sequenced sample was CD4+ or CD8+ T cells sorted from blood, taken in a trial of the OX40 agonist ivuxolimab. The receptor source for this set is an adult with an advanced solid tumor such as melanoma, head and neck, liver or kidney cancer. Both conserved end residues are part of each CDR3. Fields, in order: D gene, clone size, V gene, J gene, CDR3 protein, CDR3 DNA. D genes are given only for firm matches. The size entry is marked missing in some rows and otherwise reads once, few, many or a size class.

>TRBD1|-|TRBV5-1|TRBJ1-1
CASSLEGQAVPEAFF
TGCGCCAGCAGCTTGGAGGGACAGGCGGTGCCTGAAGCTTTCTTT
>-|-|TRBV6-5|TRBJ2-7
CASRGETYEQYF
TGTGCCAGTAGGGGGGAAACGTACGAGCAGTACTTC
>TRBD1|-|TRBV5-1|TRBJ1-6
CASSPGTGDNSPLHF
TGCGCCAGCAGCCCTGGGACAGGGGATAATTCACCCCTCCACTTT
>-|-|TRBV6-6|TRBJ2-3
CASRWGSPLSTDTQYF
TGTGCCAGCAGGTGGGGATCCCCGCTTAGCACAGATACGCAGTATTTT
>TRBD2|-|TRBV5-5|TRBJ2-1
CASSLETSRWAEQFF
TGTGCCAGCAGCTTGGAGACTAGCCGGTGGGCTGAGCAGTTCTTC
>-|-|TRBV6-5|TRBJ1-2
CASSYLGNGYTF
TGTGCCAGCAGTTACTTGGGAAATGGCTACACCTTC
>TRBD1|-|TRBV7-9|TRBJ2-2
CASSLFGQGAAGELFF
TGTGCCAGCAGCTTATTCGGTCAGGGGGCGGCCGGGGAGCTGTTTTTT
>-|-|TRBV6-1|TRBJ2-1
CASSLGARYVNEQFF
TGTGCCAGCAGTTTAGGGGCCCGCTATGTGAATGAGCAGTTCTTC
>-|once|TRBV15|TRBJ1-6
CATSRWGGNSPLHF
TGTGCCACCAGCAGATGGGGAGGAAATTCACCCCTCCACTTT
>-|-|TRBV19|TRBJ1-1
CASSIGYGNTEAFF
TGTGCCAGTAGTATAGGATACGGGAACACTGAAGCTTTCTTT
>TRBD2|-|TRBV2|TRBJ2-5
CASIGTTAGSRHQYF
TGTGCCAGCATCGGAACGACAGCGGGGTCCCGTCACCAGTACTTC
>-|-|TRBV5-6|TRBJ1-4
CASRMTATNEKLFF
TGTGCCAGCAGAATGACAGCAACTAATGAAAAACTGTTTTTT
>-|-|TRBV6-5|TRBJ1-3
CASRYRRDSGNTIYF
TGTGCCAGCAGATACCGGAGGGACTCTGGAAACACCATATATTTT
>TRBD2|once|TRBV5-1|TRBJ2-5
CASSLIPPGGGAAETQYF
TGCGCCAGCAGCTTAATCCCTCCTGGCGGGGGGGCCGCGGAGACCCAGTACTTC
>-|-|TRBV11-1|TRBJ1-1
CASSFGRGNLMNTEAFF
TGTGCCAGCAGCTTTGGCAGGGGTAATCTCATGAACACTGAAGCTTTCTTT
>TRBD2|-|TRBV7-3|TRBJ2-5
CASSPQLAGGLETQYF
TGTGCCAGCAGTCCCCAACTAGCGGGGGGGCTAGAGACCCAGTACTTC
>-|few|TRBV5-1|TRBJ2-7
CASSPASEASYEQYF
TGCGCCAGCAGCCCTGCTTCGGAGGCCTCCTACGAGCAGTACTTC
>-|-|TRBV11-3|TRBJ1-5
CASRGPGQPQHF
TGTGCCAGCAGGGGGCCCGGTCAGCCCCAGCATTTT
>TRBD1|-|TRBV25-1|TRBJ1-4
CASSGPSGTVWEKLFF
TGTGCCAGCAGTGGACCCTCCGGGACAGTATGGGAAAAACTGTTTTTT
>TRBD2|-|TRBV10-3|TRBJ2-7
CAISPTGGRVSEQYF
TGTGCCATCAGCCCCACTGGGGGGAGGGTATCCGAGCAGTACTTC
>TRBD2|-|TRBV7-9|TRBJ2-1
CASSETSGGPLEQFF
TGTGCCAGCAGCGAGACTAGCGGGGGGCCCCTAGAGCAGTTCTTC
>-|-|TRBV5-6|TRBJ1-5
CASSWGGNQPQHF
TGTGCCAGCAGCTGGGGTGGCAATCAGCCCCAGCATTTT
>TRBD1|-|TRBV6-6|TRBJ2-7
CASSYRQGATYEQYF
TGTGCCAGCAGTTACCGACAGGGGGCCACCTACGAGCAGTACTTC
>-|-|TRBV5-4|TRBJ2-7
CASSLAFRGTYEQYF
TGTGCCAGCAGCTTGGCCTTCCGGGGCACCTACGAGCAGTACTTC
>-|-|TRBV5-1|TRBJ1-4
CASSLDPSGVTNEKLFF
TGCGCCAGCAGCTTGGACCCGTCCGGGGTAACTAATGAAAAACTGTTTTTT
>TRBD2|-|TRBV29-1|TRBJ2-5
CSVDTSGAGETQYF
TGCAGCGTTGATACTAGCGGGGCGGGGGAGACCCAGTACTTC
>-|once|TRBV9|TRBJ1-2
CASSVEEGRANYGYTF
TGTGCCAGCAGCGTAGAGGAGGGGCGAGCTAACTATGGCTACACCTTC
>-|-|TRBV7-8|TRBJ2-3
CASSSIRDPTDTQYF
TGTGCCAGCAGCTCCATACGGGACCCCACAGATACGCAGTATTTT
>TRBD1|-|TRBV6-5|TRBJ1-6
CASSYEGTGDNSPLHF
TGTGCCAGCAGTTACGAAGGAACAGGGGATAATTCACCCCTCCACTTT
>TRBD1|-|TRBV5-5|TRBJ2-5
CASSPGQGAETQYF
TGTGCCAGCAGCCCGGGACAGGGGGCCGAGACCCAGTACTTC
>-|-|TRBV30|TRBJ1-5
CASQVGGLNQPQHF
TGTGCCTCCCAGGTGGGGGGACTCAATCAGCCCCAGCATTTT
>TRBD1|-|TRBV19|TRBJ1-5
CASTPWGTGLQPQHF
TGTGCCAGTACCCCGTGGGGGACAGGGCTTCAGCCCCAGCATTTT
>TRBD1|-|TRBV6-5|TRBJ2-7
CASSYSGQASYEQYF
TGTGCCAGCAGTTACTCGGGACAGGCTTCCTACGAGCAGTACTTC
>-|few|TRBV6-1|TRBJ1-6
CASSVRDNGSPLHF
TGTGCCAGCAGTGTCCGGGACAATGGTTCACCCCTCCACTTT
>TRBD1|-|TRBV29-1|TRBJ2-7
CSVGDSPYEQYF
TGCAGCGTGGGGGACAGTCCCTACGAGCAGTACTTC
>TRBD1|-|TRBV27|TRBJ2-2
CASRRPGTGASLLGLNTGELFF
TGTGCCAGCAGAAGACCCGGGACAGGGGCTTCCCTTCTCGGCCTGAACACCGGGGAGCTGTTTTTT
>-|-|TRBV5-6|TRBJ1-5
CASSLGQGDNQPQHF
TGTGCCAGCAGCTTGGGCCAGGGAGACAATCAGCCCCAGCATTTT
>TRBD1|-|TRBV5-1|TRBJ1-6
CASSLSTGSDNSPLHF
TGCGCCAGCAGCTTATCGACAGGGTCCGATAATTCACCCCTCCACTTT
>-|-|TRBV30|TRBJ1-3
CAWSVGSGNTIYF
TGTGCCTGGAGTGTTGGCTCTGGAAACACCATATATTTT
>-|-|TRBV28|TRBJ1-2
CATATGPGYGYTF
TGTGCCACTGCGACAGGCCCTGGATATGGCTACACCTTC
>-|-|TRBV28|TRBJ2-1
CASSRESRYEQFF
TGTGCCAGCAGTCGGGAGAGCCGTTATGAGCAGTTCTTC
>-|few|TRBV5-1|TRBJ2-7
CASSFEEQYF
TGCGCCAGCAGCTTCGAAGAGCAGTACTTC
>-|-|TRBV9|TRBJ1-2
CASSVGGRDGYTF
TGTGCCAGCAGCGTCGGGGGGCGCGATGGCTACACCTTC
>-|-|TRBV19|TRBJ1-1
CASSMLSAFEAFF
TGTGCCAGTAGTATGCTTTCGGCGTTTGAAGCTTTCTTT
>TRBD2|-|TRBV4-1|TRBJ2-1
CASSDPRGLAGPRSSYNEQFF
TGCGCCAGCAGCGATCCAAGAGGGCTAGCGGGGCCCAGAAGCTCCTACAATGAGCAGTTCTTC
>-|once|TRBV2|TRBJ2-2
CASRETGSGELFF
TGTGCCAGCAGGGAAACGGGGTCCGGGGAGCTGTTTTTT
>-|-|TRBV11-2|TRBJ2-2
CASSTIRLNTGELFF
TGTGCCAGCAGCACCATCCGACTGAACACCGGGGAGCTGTTTTTT
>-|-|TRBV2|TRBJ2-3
CASSRFGSGGSITDTQYF
TGTGCCAGCAGTAGATTCGGTTCTGGGGGTTCGATCACAGATACGCAGTATTTT
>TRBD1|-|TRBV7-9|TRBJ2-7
CASSFTGALSEQYF
TGTGCCAGCAGTTTTACAGGGGCCCTATCCGAGCAGTACTTC
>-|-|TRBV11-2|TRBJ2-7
CASSLVTSYEQYF
TGTGCCAGCAGCTTAGTAACCTCCTACGAGCAGTACTTC
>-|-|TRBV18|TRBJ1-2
CASSPQDGYTF
TGTGCCAGCTCACCACAGGATGGCTACACCTTC
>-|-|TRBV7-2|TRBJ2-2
CASSPNGGANTGELFF
TGTGCCAGCAGTCCTAACGGGGGCGCGAACACCGGGGAGCTGTTTTTT
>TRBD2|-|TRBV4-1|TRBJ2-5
CASSQVGLAGGPQTQYF
TGCGCCAGCAGCCAAGTCGGACTAGCGGGGGGGCCCCAGACCCAGTACTTC
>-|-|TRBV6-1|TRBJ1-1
CASRKGESTEAFF
TGTGCCAGCAGGAAGGGTGAAAGCACTGAAGCTTTCTTT
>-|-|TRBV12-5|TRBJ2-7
CASGLVVVLSRDNTYEQYF
TGTGCTAGTGGTTTGGTGGTCGTCCTCAGCCGGGACAACACCTACGAGCAGTACTTC
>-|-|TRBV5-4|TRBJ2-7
CASSLDGVGEQYF
TGTGCCAGCAGCTTGGACGGGGTTGGAGAGCAGTACTTC
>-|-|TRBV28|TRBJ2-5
CASSWPGGGTQYF
TGTGCCAGCAGTTGGCCGGGTGGGGGGACCCAGTACTTC
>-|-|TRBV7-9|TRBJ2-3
CASSLADTGGTDTQYF
TGTGCCAGCAGCTTAGCCGACACTGGGGGCACAGATACGCAGTATTTT
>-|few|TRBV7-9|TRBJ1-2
CASSLAISQGLYGYTF
TGTGCCAGCAGCTTAGCAATTAGTCAGGGTCTCTATGGCTACACCTTC